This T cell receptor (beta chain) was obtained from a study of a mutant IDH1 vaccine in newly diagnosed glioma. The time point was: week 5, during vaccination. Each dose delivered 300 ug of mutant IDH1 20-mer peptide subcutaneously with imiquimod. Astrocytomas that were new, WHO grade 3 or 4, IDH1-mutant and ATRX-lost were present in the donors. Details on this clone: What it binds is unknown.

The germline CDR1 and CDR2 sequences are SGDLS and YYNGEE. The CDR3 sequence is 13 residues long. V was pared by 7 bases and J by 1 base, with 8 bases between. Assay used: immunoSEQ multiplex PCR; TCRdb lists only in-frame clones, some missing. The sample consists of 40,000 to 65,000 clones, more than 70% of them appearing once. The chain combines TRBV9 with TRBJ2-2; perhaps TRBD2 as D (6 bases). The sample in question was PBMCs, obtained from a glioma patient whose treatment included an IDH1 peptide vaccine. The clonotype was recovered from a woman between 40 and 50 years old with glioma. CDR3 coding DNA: TGTGCCAGCCGGGACTGGAACACCGGGGAGCTGTTTTTT. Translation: CASRDWNTGELFF.